The present T cell receptor beta chain was sequenced within a study of response to subunit inactivated influenza vaccine. The study's findings and limits: Each seasonal influenza vaccination recruits few new T cells, the authors suggested.

On this clonotype: As yet, its antigen is unknown.

V dropped 6 bases and J dropped 7 bases, with 21 bases sitting between them. There are 15 residues in the CDR3. One entry per CDR3 protein, called by TCRdb with MiXCR from the RT-PCR reads. The table lists 800,000 to 1,000,000 distinct CDR3 sequences, 21% of them singletons. The sequencing here drew on PBMCs from blood, taken 4 to 6 days after vaccination. The chain couples TRBV12-3 or TRBV12-4 to TRBJ2-5; perhaps TRBD1 as D (6 bases). This receptor was identified in a man aged 50-59 years who received an inactivated influenza vaccine. CDR3 sequence (DNA): TGTGCCAGCAGGATCGGACAGATCACCTGGGGGACCCAGTACTTC. It is translated as CASRIGQITWGTQYF.